Shown below are 19 T cell receptor beta chains from a single sample sequenced in a study of response to subunit inactivated influenza vaccine. TCRdb fed the RT-PCR reads into MiXCR, producing one record per CDR3 protein. The sample has some 480,000 distinct CDR3 sequences, roughly 9.7% seen once; the top ten hold 12%. Specimen: PBMCs from blood, collected 40 to 50 days after vaccination. These receptors were obtained from a man aged 45-65 years who received an inactivated influenza vaccine.

This clonotype turned up a few times. The rearrangement uses TRBV10-3 and TRBJ2-3; D uncertain. The length of the CDR3 is 13 residues. Germline assignment: CDR1 ENHRY and CDR2 SYGVKD. Trimming pared 6 bases from V and 13 bases from J, leaving 20 bases between. CDR3 sequence (DNA): TGTGCCATCAGCGAAACCGGCCAGACGAAGGAGTATTTT. Translation gives CAISETGQTKEYF.

This chain connects TRBV30 to TRBJ2-4; D perhaps matches TRBD2 (6 bases). V lost 2 bases to trimming and J lost 0 bases, with 17 bases between them. The CDR3 has 17 amino acids. CDR1 and CDR2 (germline): GTSNPN, SVGIG (reference sequence). CDR3 sequence (DNA): TGTGCCTGGAGTATAACCCGGGGGAGAGTAGCCAAAAACATTCAGTACTTC. Its translation: CAWSITRGRVAKNIQYF.

This clonotype was recorded a few times. The rearrangement joins TRBV14 to TRBJ2-1; D unresolved. The germline gives CDR1 SGHDN, CDR2 FVKESK. Trimming shortened V by 4 bases and J by 7 bases, and 8 bases separated the two germline ends. This CDR3 has 12 amino acids. CDR3 loop: CASSLSSNEQFF. CDR3 bases: TGTGCCAGCAGCCTAAGTAGTAATGAGCAGTTCTTC.

The V and J genes are TRBV7-3 and TRBJ1-1; D possibly corresponds to TRBD1 (6 bases). V was trimmed by 5 bases and J by 0 bases, leaving 13 bases between them. There are 15 residues in the CDR3. The germline V gene encodes CDR1 SGHTA and CDR2 FQGTGA. The CDR3 here is CASSPGGLMNTEAFF. CDR3 nucleotides: TGTGCCAGCAGCCCCGGGGGCCTAATGAACACTGAAGCTTTCTTT.

The rearrangement joins TRBV5-1 to TRBJ2-6, with TRBD1 as a possible D gene (7 bases). This CDR3 spans 15 amino acids. V lost 1 base, J lost 8 bases, and 13 bases lay in between. Germline lookup yields CDR1 SGHRS and CDR2 YFSETQ. CDR3 residues: CASSLTGAGTNVLTF. The CDR3 region has the DNA TGCGCCAGCAGCTTGACAGGGGCGGGAACCAACGTCCTGACTTTC. Full variable domain (missing parts from reference TRBV5-1 and TRBJ2-6): KAGVTQTPRYLIKTRGQQVTLSCSPISGHRSVSWYQQTPGQGLQFLFEYFSETQRNKGNFPGRFSGRQFSNSRSEMNVSTLELGDSALYLCASSLTGAGTNVLTFGAGSRLTVL.

The V call is TRBV12-3 or TRBV12-4, the J call TRBJ1-3, with a tentative D call TRBD1 (5 bases). This CDR3 is built from 15 residues. Trimming stripped 3 bases from V and 0 bases from J, with 9 bases between. The CDR3 is CASSFSRGSGNTIYF. The CDR3 DNA reads TGTGCCAGCAGTTTTTCGAGGGGCTCTGGAAACACCATATATTTT.

The chain employs TRBV18 and TRBJ2-2; no firm D call. Trimming shortened V by 4 bases and J by 7 bases, and 19 bases separated the two germline ends. The CDR3 is 16 amino acids. Germline lookup yields CDR1 KGHSH and CDR2 LQKENI. CDR3 bases: TGTGCCAGCTCACTACGGCCAGCCGGACGTCTCGGGGAGCTGTTTTTT. Protein: CASSLRPAGRLGELFF.

The V and J genes are TRBV4-2 and TRBJ1-5; 7 bases are shared with TRBD1. The V segment lost 7 bases and the J segment 2 bases; nucleotides outside the gene matches: 8. Germline V gives CDR1 LGHNA, CDR2 YNFKEQ. The CDR3 is 15 residues long. The CDR3 here is CASTPRQGGNQPQHF. CDR3 nucleotide sequence: TGTGCCAGCACCCCAAGGCAGGGGGGCAATCAGCCCCAGCATTTT.

The rearrangement joins TRBV6-1 to TRBJ2-1, with D uncertain. Trimming removed 8 bases from V and 1 base from J, with 15 bases in between. CDR3 length: 15 residues. Germline values: CDR1 MNHNS, CDR2 SASEGT. In nucleotides, the CDR3 is TGTGCCAGCGGAGCCCGGTCCCTTTCCTACAATGAGCAGTTCTTC. It specifies CASGARSLSYNEQFF.

This clonotype was observed at least ten times. The chain couples TRBV11-2 to TRBJ1-1, with D unclear. The germline gives CDR1 SGHAT, CDR2 FQNNGV. The CDR3 sequence is 11 residues long. V lost 5 bases and J 4 bases, leaving 5 bases between the germline ends. The DNA for the CDR3 is TGTGCCAGCAGCCCGAGCACTGAAGCTTTCTTT. Translating it yields CASSPSTEAFF.

This clonotype has only a few counts. The CDR3 is CASSQGQDLREAFF. CDR3 DNA sequence: TGCGCCAGCAGCCAAGGACAGGACCTTAGAGAAGCTTTCTTT. The V and J genes are TRBV4-3 and TRBJ1-1; D possibly corresponds to TRBD1 (6 bases). This CDR3 is 14 amino acids long. Germline values: CDR1 LGHNA, CDR2 YSLEER. The germline V and J ends were trimmed by 1 base and 8 bases, with 14 bases remaining between them.

This clonotype was detected a few times. The V call is TRBV20-1, the J call TRBJ2-4, with TRBD1 as a possible D gene (6 bases). V lost 1 base and J lost 0, with 13 bases in between. From germline, CDR1 is DFQATT and CDR2 SNEGSKA (reference sequence). The CDR3 is made up of 16 amino acids. For the CDR3, the DNA is TGCAGTGCTAGAGTCTTCCCCAGGGGAGCCAAAAACATTCAGTACTTC. This gives the protein CSARVFPRGAKNIQYF.

This clonotype has more than one count but fewer than ten. V usage is TRBV27 and J usage is TRBJ2-5; 13 nucleotides match TRBD2. Looked up from germline, CDR1 is MNHEY and CDR2 is SMNVEV (reference sequence). This CDR3 has 16 amino acids. The trim removed 5 bases at V and 1 base at J, leaving 4 bases unmatched. The CDR3 region has the DNA TGTGCCAGCAGTCCGGGGACTAGCGGGATCCAAGAGACCCAGTACTTC. Amino acid sequence: CASSPGTSGIQETQYF.

This clonotype was counted only a few times. The CDR3 reads CASSQAGLGNGYTF. CDR3 nucleotide sequence: TGTGCCAGCAGCCAAGCAGGCTTAGGAAATGGCTACACCTTC. This chain links TRBV3-1 with TRBJ1-2; D call uncertain. The CDR3 sequence is 14 residues long. CDR1 is LGHDT, CDR2 YNNKEL, per germline (reference sequence). Trimming shortened V by 1 base and J by 6 bases, and 12 bases separated the two germline ends.

There are a few counts of this clonotype. The V and J genes are TRBV12-3 or TRBV12-4 and TRBJ1-1, with a possible D match to TRBD1 (5 bases). The CDR3 extends over 15 amino acids. Trimming took off 9 bases at V and 0 bases at J, with 17 bases between the two ends. The CDR3 nucleotides are TGTGCCAGTGTGGGCCTCGGGGGAATGAACACTGAAGCTTTCTTT. Amino acid sequence: CASVGLGGMNTEAFF.

This clonotype has just a few counts. The chain couples TRBV5-1 to TRBJ1-5, with D tentatively TRBD1 (6 bases). This CDR3 spans 15 amino acids. V was clipped by 0 bases and J by 6 bases, with 13 bases between them. CDR1 is SGHRS and CDR2 is YFSETQ in the germline V gene. The CDR3 DNA sequence: TGCGCCAGCAGCTTGGGGACAGCCCTCAGTCAGCCCCAGCATTTT. Its protein is CASSLGTALSQPQHF.

The rearrangement links TRBV6-1 to TRBJ2-7; the D is unclear. Germline values: CDR1 MNHNS, CDR2 SASEGT. This CDR3 is built from 14 residues. Deletions cut 4 bases from V and 1 base from J, with 11 bases between. CDR3 loop: CASSVYGVSYEQYF. The CDR3 DNA reads as TGTGCCAGCAGTGTCTATGGGGTTTCCTACGAGCAGTACTTC.

This clonotype was detected only a few times. The rearrangement joins TRBV2 to TRBJ2-7; 8 nucleotides align to TRBD2. Germline V gives CDR1 SNHLY, CDR2 FYNNEI. V trimming: 8 bases; J trimming: 6 bases; junction bases outside the gene matches: 12. This CDR3 spans 14 amino acids. The CDR3 DNA reads TGTGCCAGCGTATATTCAGCGGGAGTAGGCGAGCAGTACTTC. Amino acids: CASVYSAGVGEQYF.

J is TRBJ2-2 and V is TRBV4-1, with 7 bases fitting TRBD2. Germline V gene data show CDR1 as MGHRA and CDR2 as YSYEKL. The CDR3 spans 18 residues. V lost 4 bases, J lost 1 base, and 12 bases stayed unmatched. The CDR3 loop reads CASSPSLAGDVNTGELFF. CDR3 sequence (DNA): TGCGCCAGCAGCCCGTCCTTGGCGGGGGACGTGAACACCGGGGAGCTGTTTTTT.